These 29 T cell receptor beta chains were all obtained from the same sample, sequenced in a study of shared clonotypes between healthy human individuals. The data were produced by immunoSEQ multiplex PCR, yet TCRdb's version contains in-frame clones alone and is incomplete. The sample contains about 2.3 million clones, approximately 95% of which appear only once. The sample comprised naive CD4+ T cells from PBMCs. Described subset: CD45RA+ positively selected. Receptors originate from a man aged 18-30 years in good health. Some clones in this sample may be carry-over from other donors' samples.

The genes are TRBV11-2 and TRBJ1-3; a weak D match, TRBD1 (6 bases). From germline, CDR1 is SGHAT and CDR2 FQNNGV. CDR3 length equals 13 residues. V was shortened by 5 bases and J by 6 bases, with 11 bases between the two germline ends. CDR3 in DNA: TGTGCCAGCAGCCTCTCGGGGGCAAACACCATATATTTT. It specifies CASSLSGANTIYF.

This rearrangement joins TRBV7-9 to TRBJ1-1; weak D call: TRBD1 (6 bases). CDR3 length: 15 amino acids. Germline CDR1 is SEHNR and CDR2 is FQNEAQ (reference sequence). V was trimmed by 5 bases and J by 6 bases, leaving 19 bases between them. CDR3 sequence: CASSPGGPGEAEAFF. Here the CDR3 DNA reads TGTGCCAGCAGCCCGGGAGGGCCAGGGGAGGCTGAAGCTTTCTTT. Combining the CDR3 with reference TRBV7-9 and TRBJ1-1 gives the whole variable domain DTGVSQNPRHKITKRGQNVTFRCDPISEHNRLYWYRQTLGQGPEFLTYFQNEAQLEKSRLLSDRFSAERPKGSFSTLEIQRTEQGDSAMYLCASSPGGPGEAEAFFGQGTRLTVV.

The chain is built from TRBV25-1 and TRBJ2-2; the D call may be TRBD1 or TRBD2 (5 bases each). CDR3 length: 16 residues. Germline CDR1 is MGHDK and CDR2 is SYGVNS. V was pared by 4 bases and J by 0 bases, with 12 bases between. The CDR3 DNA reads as TGTGCCAGCAGTGGATCCGGGACGGCGAACACCGGGGAGCTGTTTTTT. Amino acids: CASSGSGTANTGELFF.

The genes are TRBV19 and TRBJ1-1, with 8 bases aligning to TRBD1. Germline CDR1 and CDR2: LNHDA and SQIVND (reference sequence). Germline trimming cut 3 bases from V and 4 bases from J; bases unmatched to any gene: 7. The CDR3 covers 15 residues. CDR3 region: CASSIPGTGLTEAFF. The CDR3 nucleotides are TGTGCCAGTAGTATCCCAGGGACAGGTCTCACTGAAGCTTTCTTT.

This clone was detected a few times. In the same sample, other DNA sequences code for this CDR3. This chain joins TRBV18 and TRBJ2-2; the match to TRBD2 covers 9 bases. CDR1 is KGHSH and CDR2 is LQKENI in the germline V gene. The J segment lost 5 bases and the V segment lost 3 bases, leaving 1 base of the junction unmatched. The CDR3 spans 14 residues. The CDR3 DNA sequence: TGTGCCAGCTCACCGCTAGCGGGAACCGGGGAGCTGTTTTTT. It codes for CASSPLAGTGELFF. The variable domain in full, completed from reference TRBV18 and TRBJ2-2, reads NAGVMQNPRHLVRRRGQEARLRCSPMKGHSHVYWYRQLPEEGLKFMVYLQKENIIDESGMPKERFSAEFPKEGPSILRIQQVVRGDSAAYFCASSPLAGTGELFFGEGSRLTVL.

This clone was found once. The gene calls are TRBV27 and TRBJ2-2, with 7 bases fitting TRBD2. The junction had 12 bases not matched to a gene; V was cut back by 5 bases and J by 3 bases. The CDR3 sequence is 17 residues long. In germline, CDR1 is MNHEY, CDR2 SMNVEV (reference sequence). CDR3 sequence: CASSPGPLAAYTGELFF. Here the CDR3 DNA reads TGTGCCAGCAGTCCAGGTCCCCTAGCGGCTTACACCGGGGAGCTGTTTTTT.

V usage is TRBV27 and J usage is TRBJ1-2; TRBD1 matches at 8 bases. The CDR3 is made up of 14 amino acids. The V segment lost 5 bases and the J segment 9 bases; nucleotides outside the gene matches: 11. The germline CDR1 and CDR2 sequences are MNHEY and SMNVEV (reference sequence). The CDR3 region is CASSMTGAVGSYTF. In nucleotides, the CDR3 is TGTGCCAGCAGTATGACAGGGGCAGTTGGTAGCTACACCTTC.

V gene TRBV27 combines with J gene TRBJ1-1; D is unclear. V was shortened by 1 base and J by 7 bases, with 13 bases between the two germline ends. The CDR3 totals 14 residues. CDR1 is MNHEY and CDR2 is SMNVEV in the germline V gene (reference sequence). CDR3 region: CASSLLVEGGEAFF. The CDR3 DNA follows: TGTGCCAGCAGTTTATTGGTGGAGGGAGGTGAAGCTTTCTTT.

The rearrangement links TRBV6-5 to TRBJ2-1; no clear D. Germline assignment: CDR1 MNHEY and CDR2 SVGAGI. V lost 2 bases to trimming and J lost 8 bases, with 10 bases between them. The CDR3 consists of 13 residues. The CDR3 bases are TGTGCCAGCAGTTACACAAGGGCTCATGAGCAGTTCTTC. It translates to CASSYTRAHEQFF.

The CDR3 reads CARYDRDTNSNQPQHF. CDR3 in DNA: TGTGCCAGGTACGATCGGGACACCAATAGCAATCAGCCCCAGCATTTT. This chain links TRBV6-4 with TRBJ1-5; D may be TRBD1 (6 bases). Trimming took off 9 bases at V and 0 bases at J, with 18 bases between the two ends. This CDR3 spans 16 amino acids. Germline CDR1 is MRHNA and CDR2 is SNTAGT.

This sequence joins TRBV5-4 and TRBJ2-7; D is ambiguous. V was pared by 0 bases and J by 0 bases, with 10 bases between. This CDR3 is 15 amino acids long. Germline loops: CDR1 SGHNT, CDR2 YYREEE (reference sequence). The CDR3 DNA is TGTGCCAGCAGCTTGGGGCAGGTCCGCTCCTACGAGCAGTACTTC. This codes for CASSLGQVRSYEQYF. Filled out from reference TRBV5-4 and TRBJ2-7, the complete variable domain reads ETGVTQSPTHLIKTRGQQVTLRCSSQSGHNTVSWYQQALGQGPQFIFQYYREEENGRGNFPPRFSGLQFPNYSSELNVNALELDDSALYLCASSLGQVRSYEQYFGPGTRLTVT.

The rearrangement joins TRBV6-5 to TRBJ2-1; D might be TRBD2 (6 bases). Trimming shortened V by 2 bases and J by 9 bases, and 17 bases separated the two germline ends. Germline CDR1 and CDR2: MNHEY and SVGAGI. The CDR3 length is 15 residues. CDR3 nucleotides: TGTGCCAGCAGTTACGGAGGCCGGACTAAGGGTGAGCAGTTCTTC. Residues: CASSYGGRTKGEQFF.

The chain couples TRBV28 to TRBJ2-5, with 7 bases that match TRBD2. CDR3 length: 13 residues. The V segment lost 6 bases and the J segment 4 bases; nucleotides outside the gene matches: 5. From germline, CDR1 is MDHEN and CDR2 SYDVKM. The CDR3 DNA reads TGTGCCAGCAGCTGGACTAGAGGAGAGACCCAGTACTTC. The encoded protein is CASSWTRGETQYF.

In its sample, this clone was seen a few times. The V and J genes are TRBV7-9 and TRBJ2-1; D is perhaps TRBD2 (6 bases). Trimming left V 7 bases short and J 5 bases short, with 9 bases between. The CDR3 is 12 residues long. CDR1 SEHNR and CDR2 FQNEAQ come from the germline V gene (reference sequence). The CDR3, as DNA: TGTGCCAGCAAAGGAGGGGACAATGAGCAGTTCTTC. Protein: CASKGGDNEQFF.

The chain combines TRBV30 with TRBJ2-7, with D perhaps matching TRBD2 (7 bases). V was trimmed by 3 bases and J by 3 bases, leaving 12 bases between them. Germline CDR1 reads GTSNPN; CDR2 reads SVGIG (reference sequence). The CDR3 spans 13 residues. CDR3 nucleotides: TGTGCCTGGAGCCCAGGGGAGGGCTACGAGCAGTACTTC. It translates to CAWSPGEGYEQYF.

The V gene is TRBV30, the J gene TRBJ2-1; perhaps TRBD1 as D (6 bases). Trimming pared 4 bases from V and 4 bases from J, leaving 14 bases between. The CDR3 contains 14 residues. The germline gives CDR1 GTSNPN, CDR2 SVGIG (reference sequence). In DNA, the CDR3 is TGTGCCTGGAAACAAACAACAGGGTACAATGAGCAGTTCTTC. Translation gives CAWKQTTGYNEQFF.

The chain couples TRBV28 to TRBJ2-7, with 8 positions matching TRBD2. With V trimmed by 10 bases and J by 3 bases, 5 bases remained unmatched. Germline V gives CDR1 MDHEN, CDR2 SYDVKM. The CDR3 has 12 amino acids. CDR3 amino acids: CATFSGNYEQYF. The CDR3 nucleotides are TGTGCCACATTTAGCGGGAACTACGAGCAGTACTTC.

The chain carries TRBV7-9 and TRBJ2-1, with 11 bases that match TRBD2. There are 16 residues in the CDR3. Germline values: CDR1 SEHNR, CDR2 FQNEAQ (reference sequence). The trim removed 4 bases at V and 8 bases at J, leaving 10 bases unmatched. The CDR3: CASSSQGSGRGDEQFF. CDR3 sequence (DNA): TGTGCCAGCAGCTCCCAGGGTAGCGGGAGGGGTGATGAGCAGTTCTTC.

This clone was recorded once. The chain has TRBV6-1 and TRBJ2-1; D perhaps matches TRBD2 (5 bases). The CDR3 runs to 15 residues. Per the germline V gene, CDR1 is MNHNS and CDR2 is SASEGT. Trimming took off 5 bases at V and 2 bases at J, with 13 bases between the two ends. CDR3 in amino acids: CASSQVSGPYNEQFF. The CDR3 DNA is TGTGCCAGCAGTCAAGTCAGCGGCCCCTACAATGAGCAGTTCTTC.

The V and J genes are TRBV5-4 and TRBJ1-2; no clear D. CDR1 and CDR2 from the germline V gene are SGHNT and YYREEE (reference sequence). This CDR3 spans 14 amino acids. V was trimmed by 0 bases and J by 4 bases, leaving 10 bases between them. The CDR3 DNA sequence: TGTGCCAGCAGCTTGGTTAGGCAGCCCTATGGCTACACCTTC. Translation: CASSLVRQPYGYTF.

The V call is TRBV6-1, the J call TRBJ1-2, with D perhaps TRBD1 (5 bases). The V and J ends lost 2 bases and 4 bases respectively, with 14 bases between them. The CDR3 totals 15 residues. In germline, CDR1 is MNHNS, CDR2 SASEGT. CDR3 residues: CASSETPGSGYGYTF. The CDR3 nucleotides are TGTGCCAGCAGTGAAACCCCAGGGTCTGGCTATGGCTACACCTTC.

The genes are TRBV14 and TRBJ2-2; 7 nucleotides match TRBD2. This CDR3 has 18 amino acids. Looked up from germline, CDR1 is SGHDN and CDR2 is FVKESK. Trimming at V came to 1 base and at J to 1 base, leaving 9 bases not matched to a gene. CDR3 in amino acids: CASSQGYHRGRNTGELFF. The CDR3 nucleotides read TGTGCCAGCAGCCAAGGTTATCATCGCGGGAGGAACACCGGGGAGCTGTTTTTT.

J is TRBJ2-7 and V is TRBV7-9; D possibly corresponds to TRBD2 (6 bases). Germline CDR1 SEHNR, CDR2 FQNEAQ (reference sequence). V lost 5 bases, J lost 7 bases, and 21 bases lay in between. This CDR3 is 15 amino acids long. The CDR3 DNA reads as TGTGCCAGCAGCCCCGCGGAGGGCCTTTCGGCGGAGCAGTACTTC. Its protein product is CASSPAEGLSAEQYF.

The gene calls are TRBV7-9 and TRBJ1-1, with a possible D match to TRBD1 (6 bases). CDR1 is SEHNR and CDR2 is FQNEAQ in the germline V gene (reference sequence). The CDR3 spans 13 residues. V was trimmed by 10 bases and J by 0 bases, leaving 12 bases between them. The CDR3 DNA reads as TGTGCCATACGACAGGTCGTGAACACTGAAGCTTTCTTT. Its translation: CAIRQVVNTEAFF.

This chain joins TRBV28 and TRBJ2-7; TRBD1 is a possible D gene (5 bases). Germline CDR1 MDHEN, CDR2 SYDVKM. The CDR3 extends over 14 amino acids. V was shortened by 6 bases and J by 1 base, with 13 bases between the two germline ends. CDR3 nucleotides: TGTGCCAGCAGATGGATAAGGGGTTCCTACGAGCAGTACTTC. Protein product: CASRWIRGSYEQYF. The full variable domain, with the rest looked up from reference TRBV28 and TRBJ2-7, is DVKVTQSSRYLVKRTGEKVFLECVQDMDHENMFWYRQDPGLGLRLIYFSYDVKMKEKGDIPEGYSVSREKKERFSLILESASTNQTSMYLCASRWIRGSYEQYFGPGTRLTVT.

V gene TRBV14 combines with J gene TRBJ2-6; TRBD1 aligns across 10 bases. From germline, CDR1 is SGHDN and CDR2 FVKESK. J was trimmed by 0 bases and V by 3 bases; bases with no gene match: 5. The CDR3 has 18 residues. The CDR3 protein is CASSQRQGAGSGANVLTF. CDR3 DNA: TGTGCCAGCAGCCAGAGACAGGGGGCGGGCTCTGGGGCCAACGTCCTGACTTTC.

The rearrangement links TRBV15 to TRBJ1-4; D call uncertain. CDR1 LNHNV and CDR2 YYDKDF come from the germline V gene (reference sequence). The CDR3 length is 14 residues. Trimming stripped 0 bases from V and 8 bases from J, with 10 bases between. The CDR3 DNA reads TGTGCCACCAGCAGAGATCCGAAAAGCGAAAAACTGTTTTTT. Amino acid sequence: CATSRDPKSEKLFF.

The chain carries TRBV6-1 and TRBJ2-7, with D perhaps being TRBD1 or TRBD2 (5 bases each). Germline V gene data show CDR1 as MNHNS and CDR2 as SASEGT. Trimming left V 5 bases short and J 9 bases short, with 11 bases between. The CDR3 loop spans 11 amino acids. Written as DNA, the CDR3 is TGTGCCAGCAGTTCTGGTGGGGGGCAGTACTTC. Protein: CASSSGGGQYF.

The CDR3 here is CASIGVNTGELFF. CDR3 nucleotides: TGTGCCAGCATAGGGGTAAACACCGGGGAGCTGTTTTTT. This sequence joins TRBV28 and TRBJ2-2, with D possibly being TRBD1 (5 bases). The CDR3 is 13 amino acids. Germline lookup yields CDR1 MDHEN and CDR2 SYDVKM. Trimming removed 7 bases from V and 2 bases from J, with 8 bases in between.